What follows are 30 T cell receptor beta chains derived from one specimen sequenced in a study of Ad26.COV2.S vaccination and SARS-CoV-2 variants. Generated by immunoSEQ multiplex PCR, the TCRdb table keeps only in-frame clones and is missing some. Among around 400,000 clones listed, 75% to 95% were seen once. Treatment here: 19 received Ad26.COV2.S at low or high dose, single or two shots; about 5 received placebo; per-sample allocation not given. Specimen acquisition occurred on day 63 following the initial vaccine or placebo injection. Sample: peripheral blood, taken in a trial of Ad26.COV2.S vaccine versus placebo. The receptor set was obtained from a person aged 18 to 59 who received the Ad26.COV2.S COVID-19 vaccine or a placebo.

V and J are TRBV10-2 and TRBJ2-3; D perhaps matches TRBD1 (5 bases). From germline, CDR1 is WSHSY and CDR2 SAAADI. The CDR3 has 11 residues. V lost 5 bases and J 7 bases, leaving 7 bases between the germline ends. The CDR3 DNA is TGCGCCAGCAGTTCAGGGAATACGCAGTATTTT. Protein product: CASSSGNTQYF.

The DNA of the CDR3 is TGTGCCAGCAGTGAAATGCCGGGACCCACCGGGGAGCTGTTTTTT. It translates to CASSEMPGPTGELFF. The chain combines TRBV2 with TRBJ2-2, with D possibly being TRBD1 or TRBD2 (5 bases each). In germline, CDR1 is SNHLY, CDR2 FYNNEI. CDR3 size: 15 residues. The V gene lost 2 bases and the J gene lost 4 bases, with 11 bases spanning the gap.

This clone was picked up a small number of times. The chain uses TRBV25-1 and TRBJ2-7, with 14 bases that match TRBD2. The V and J ends lost 3 bases and 3 bases, in that order; junction bases with no gene match: 4. This CDR3 contains 16 residues. Germline-derived CDR1 and CDR2 are MGHDK and SYGVNS. CDR3 DNA sequence: TGTGCCAGCAGTGACTTGACTAGCGGGAGGGACTACGAGCAGTACTTC. It codes for CASSDLTSGRDYEQYF.

The chain uses TRBV28 and TRBJ1-2; D ambiguous. The CDR3 length is 12 residues. V dropped 2 bases and J dropped 8 bases, with 9 bases sitting between them. Germline V gene data show CDR1 as MDHEN and CDR2 as SYDVKM. This CDR3 is CASSLSLGGYTF. CDR3 coding DNA: TGTGCCAGCAGTTTAAGTCTAGGGGGCTACACCTTC.

The rearrangement uses TRBV7-2 and TRBJ2-7; TRBD2 matches 8 bases. Trimming cost V 3 bases and J 6 bases; bases outside gene matches: 10. The CDR3 runs to 15 residues. The germline CDR1 and CDR2 sequences are SGHTA and FQGNSA. The DNA for the CDR3 is TGTGCCAGCAGCTTCCAAGCGGGAGAGGGAATCGAGCAGTACTTC. Protein: CASSFQAGEGIEQYF.

The rearrangement joins TRBV30 to TRBJ2-2; 9 positions agree with TRBD2. Germline V CDR1 and CDR2: GTSNPN, SVGIG (reference sequence). The CDR3 has 17 residues. V dropped 4 bases and J dropped 2; count of bases not matched to a gene: 11. In nucleotides, the CDR3 is TGTGCCTGGACTGATGGACTAGCGCGAAAAAACACCGGGGAGCTGTTTTTT. As protein: CAWTDGLARKNTGELFF.

J is TRBJ2-7 and V is TRBV4-1, with 8 bases identical to TRBD2. The CDR3 loop spans 16 amino acids. Germline loops: CDR1 MGHRA, CDR2 YSYEKL. V lost 2 bases and J lost 1; bases outside the gene matches: 7. The CDR3 here is CASSQQTSGESYEQYF. DNA of the CDR3: TGCGCCAGCAGCCAACAAACTAGCGGAGAGTCCTACGAGCAGTACTTC.

V gene TRBV11-2 combines with J gene TRBJ2-3; maybe TRBD2 (6 bases). The CDR3 has 19 amino acids. The germline CDR1 and CDR2 sequences are SGHAT and FQNNGV. Between the trimmed V and J ends, which lost 0 bases and 2 bases, there was a span of 21 bases. This chain's CDR3 is CASSLDIVLIAESTDTQYF. In DNA form, the CDR3 reads TGTGCCAGCAGCTTAGATATCGTGTTGATAGCGGAGTCCACAGATACGCAGTATTTT. The full variable domain, with the rest looked up from reference TRBV11-2 and TRBJ2-3, is EAGVAQSPRYKIIEKRQSVAFWCNPISGHATLYWYQQILGQGPKLLIQFQNNGVVDDSQLPKDRFSAERLKGVDSTLKIQPAKLEDSAVYLCASSLDIVLIAESTDTQYFGPGTRLTVL.

The chain couples TRBV18 to TRBJ1-1, with D perhaps matching TRBD1 (5 bases). Trimming pared 6 bases from V and 0 bases from J, leaving 14 bases between. CDR3 length equals 15 residues. From germline, CDR1 is KGHSH and CDR2 LQKENI. The CDR3: CASSWGMEMNTEAFF. The CDR3 DNA sequence: TGTGCCAGCTCGTGGGGGATGGAAATGAACACTGAAGCTTTCTTT.

This chain links TRBV27 with TRBJ2-7; 12 bases are a match to TRBD2. The CDR3 is 13 amino acids. Unmatched junction bases numbered 3, after V lost 5 bases and J lost 7 bases. Germline loops: CDR1 MNHEY, CDR2 SMNVEV (reference sequence). The CDR3 loop reads CASSPGLAGEQYF. CDR3 DNA: TGTGCCAGCAGTCCCGGACTAGCGGGAGAGCAGTACTTC.

The CDR3 loop is CAWRLAGPNSPLHF. The CDR3 DNA is TGTGCCTGGAGGCTAGCGGGGCCTAATTCACCCCTCCACTTT. This rearrangement joins TRBV30 to TRBJ1-6; D perhaps matches TRBD1 (5 bases). V was pared by 3 bases and J by 6 bases, with 12 bases between. The germline CDR1 and CDR2 sequences are GTSNPN and SVGIG (reference sequence). This CDR3 contains 14 residues.

The chain joins TRBV4-1 to TRBJ2-7, with D perhaps TRBD1 or TRBD2 (5 bases each). Trimming shortened V by 1 base and J by 3 bases, and 13 bases separated the two germline ends. The CDR3 is made up of 15 amino acids. The germline CDR1 and CDR2 sequences are MGHRA and YSYEKL. The CDR3 region has the DNA TGCGCCAGCAGCCAAGCCGGGACGTTCGACTACGAGCAGTACTTC. Residues: CASSQAGTFDYEQYF.

The chain carries TRBV3-1 (or the pseudogene TRBV3-2) and TRBJ2-3, with D perhaps TRBD1 (6 bases). CDR1 and CDR2 from the germline V gene are LGHDT and YNNKEL (reference sequence). CDR3 size: 15 residues. The V end lost 0 bases, the J end lost 2 bases, and 9 bases lay between the germline ends. CDR3 sequence reads: CASSQDRGHTDTQYF. Here the CDR3 DNA reads TGTGCCAGCAGCCAAGACAGGGGTCACACAGATACGCAGTATTTT.

This CDR3 reads CASSPNSGSTDTQYF. DNA of the CDR3: TGTGCCAGCAGCCCCAATAGCGGGAGCACAGATACGCAGTATTTT. The chain combines TRBV7-3 with TRBJ2-3; 7 bases align to TRBD2. V dropped 5 bases and J dropped 0; count of bases not matched to a gene: 5. There are 15 residues in the CDR3. CDR1 SGHTA and CDR2 FQGTGA come from the germline V gene.

V gene TRBV7-2 combines with J gene TRBJ2-1; 10 positions agree with TRBD2. This CDR3 has 14 residues. Trimming at V came to 3 bases and at J to 5 bases, leaving 1 base not matched to a gene. The germline V gene encodes CDR1 SGHTA and CDR2 FQGNSA. This CDR3 reads CASSFSGRNNEQFF. CDR3 nucleotide sequence: TGTGCCAGCAGCTTTAGCGGGAGGAACAATGAGCAGTTCTTC.

V is TRBV12-5 and J is TRBJ2-6, with no clear D. The germline gives CDR1 LGHNT, CDR2 FRNRAP. V was trimmed by 3 bases and J by 4 bases, leaving 13 bases between them. The CDR3 spans 16 residues. For the CDR3, the DNA is TGTGCTAGTGGTTTTGGTTTGCGACCCGGGGCCAACGTCCTGACTTTC. It is translated as CASGFGLRPGANVLTF.

This clone was detected once. The rearrangement links TRBV5-6 to TRBJ2-7, with 8 bases lining up with TRBD1. V was pared by 5 bases and J by 1 base, with 11 bases of the junction left unmatched. Germline loops: CDR1 SGHDT, CDR2 YYEEEE. This CDR3 comprises 16 residues. The CDR3 DNA follows: TGTGCCAGCAGTTATTCAGGGGGCACCCCGTCCTACGAGCAGTACTTC. Translated: CASSYSGGTPSYEQYF.

The gene calls are TRBV4-1 and TRBJ2-7, with TRBD1 matching 7 bases. V was pared by 4 bases and J by 1 base, with 1 base of the junction left unmatched. Germline CDR1 and CDR2: MGHRA and YSYEKL. The CDR3 length is 13 residues. CDR3 amino acids: CASSRDSSYEQYF. CDR3 in DNA: TGCGCCAGCAGCCGGGACAGTTCCTACGAGCAGTACTTC.

The rearrangement links TRBV5-4 to TRBJ1-6; TRBD1 matches 8 bases. Losses at the gene ends were 6 bases for V and 6 bases for J; bases not matched to a gene: 5. In germline, CDR1 is SGHNT, CDR2 YYREEE (reference sequence). The CDR3 consists of 14 residues. The CDR3 region has the DNA TGTGCCAGCACAGGACAGGGTGGTAATTCACCCCTCCACTTT. Protein sequence: CASTGQGGNSPLHF.

This chain uses TRBV7-9 with TRBJ2-2, with TRBD2 identical over 7 bases. Germline V lookup: CDR1 SEHNR, CDR2 FQNEAQ (reference sequence). The CDR3 covers 16 residues. The J segment lost 3 bases and the V segment lost 0 bases, leaving 4 bases of the junction unmatched. The CDR3 protein is CASSLAASGDTGELFF. CDR3 in DNA: TGTGCCAGCAGCTTAGCGGCGAGCGGGGACACCGGGGAGCTGTTTTTT.

The CDR3 bases are TGTGCCAGCAGCCCTCTGGCGGGAGGGGGTGATACGCAGTATTTT. Protein sequence: CASSPLAGGGDTQYF. V gene TRBV7-2 combines with J gene TRBJ2-3, with 9 bases lining up with TRBD2. The CDR3 is 15 residues long. The junction had 9 bases not matched to a gene; V was cut back by 5 bases and J by 6 bases. Per the germline V gene, CDR1 is SGHTA and CDR2 is FQGNSA. Looking up the rest from reference TRBV7-2 and TRBJ2-3 gives the full variable domain: GAGVSQSPSNKVTEKGKDVELRCDPISGHTALYWYRQSLGQGLEFLIYFQGNSAPDKSGLPSDRFSAERTGGSVSTLTIQRTQQEDSAVYLCASSPLAGGGDTQYFGPGTRLTVL.

The genes are TRBV19 and TRBJ1-2; possibly TRBD1 for D (6 bases). CDR3 length: 13 residues. Germline V CDR1 and CDR2: LNHDA, SQIVND (reference sequence). V gave up 3 bases and J gave up 8 bases, with 13 bases separating them. Here the CDR3 DNA reads TGTGCCAGTAGTATTACAGGGATTGACGGCTACACCTTC. Amino acid sequence: CASSITGIDGYTF.

The genes are TRBV11-2 and TRBJ2-7; no clear D gene. Trimming took off 3 bases at V and 1 base at J, with 10 bases between the two ends. This CDR3 spans 14 amino acids. Germline V gene data show CDR1 as SGHAT and CDR2 as FQNNGV. The CDR3, as DNA: TGTGCCAGCAGCTTCCTTGCTGTTTCCTACGAGCAGTACTTC. Encoded protein: CASSFLAVSYEQYF.

The CDR3 region has the DNA TGTGCCAGCAGTTACGTGGGACAGGGCGGCAATCAGCCCCAGCATTTT. It is translated as CASSYVGQGGNQPQHF. The chain is built from TRBV6-5 and TRBJ1-5; 9 bases are shared with TRBD1. The germline CDR1 and CDR2 sequences are MNHEY and SVGAGI. Trimming removed 2 bases from V and 2 bases from J; junction bases left unmatched: 4. The CDR3 sequence is 16 residues long.

The chain combines TRBV12-3 or TRBV12-4 with TRBJ1-2; D remains unclear. V was shortened by 4 bases and J by 7 bases, with 13 bases between the two germline ends. This CDR3 has 13 amino acids. CDR3 nucleotides: TGTGCCAGCAGTTCCCGCAGCTCGGCTGGCTACACCTTC. It codes for CASSSRSSAGYTF.

The V and J genes are TRBV9 and TRBJ1-1; D remains unclear. Germline loops: CDR1 SGDLS, CDR2 YYNGEE. Trimming stripped 4 bases from V and 0 bases from J, with 13 bases between. The CDR3 totals 15 residues. CDR3 sequence reads: CASSPKIVMNTEAFF. The CDR3 coding sequence is TGTGCCAGCAGCCCAAAAATAGTAATGAACACTGAAGCTTTCTTT.

This rearrangement joins TRBV30 to TRBJ2-1; the match to TRBD2 covers 12 bases. The CDR3 totals 16 residues. Germline CDR1 is GTSNPN and CDR2 is SVGIG (reference sequence). The junction had 13 bases not matched to a gene; V was cut back by 4 bases and J by 9 bases. CDR3 nucleotides: TGTGCCTGGACTCCTCCCGGGACTAGCGGGTGGGTTGAGCAGTTCTTC. This translates into CAWTPPGTSGWVEQFF.

The chain has TRBV7-2 and TRBJ1-1; weak D call: TRBD1 (5 bases). The CDR3 contains 15 residues. Germline-derived CDR1 and CDR2 are SGHTA and FQGNSA. The ends were cut back, 2 bases at V and 2 bases at J, with 12 bases in the middle. DNA for the CDR3: TGTGCCAGCAGCTTACATGGAGGGGAAAACACTGAAGCTTTCTTT. Residues: CASSLHGGENTEAFF.

V is TRBV29-1 and J is TRBJ1-1, with a weak D call TRBD1 (5 bases). Trimming shortened V by 4 bases and J by 4 bases, and 10 bases separated the two germline ends. CDR1 and CDR2 (germline): SQVTM, ANQGSEA. This CDR3 is built from 12 residues. CDR3 sequence: CSVVPGSTEAFF. CDR3 bases: TGCAGCGTTGTGCCAGGGAGCACTGAAGCTTTCTTT.

This clone occurred a few times. The rearrangement uses TRBV10-3 and TRBJ2-7; 7 bases fit TRBD2. Unmatched junction bases numbered 7, after V lost 10 bases and J lost 7 bases. In germline, CDR1 is ENHRY, CDR2 SYGVKD. The CDR3 consists of 11 residues. In nucleotides, the CDR3 is TGTGCCACAGGGACTACAGAAGAGCAGTACTTC. Encoded protein: CATGTTEEQYF.